The 26 T cell receptor beta chains given below trace back to one sample, sequenced in a study of tumor and adjacent non-tumor tissue in lung cancer. No cell sorting was done before RNA was extracted from the tissue. The library came from three nested PCR rounds adapted from ARM-PCR protocols. TCRdb reprocessed the multiplex PCR reads with MiXCR, giving one entry per CDR3 protein. The data contain 120,000 or so distinct CDR3 sequences, about 66% of them singletons. Specimen: lung tumor tissue. The receptors originated from a man aged 25 to 40 with non-small cell lung cancer.

Worth noting for this clonotype: It is likely a read error, because the conserved phenylalanine at the end of the CDR3 is missing. The rearrangement joins TRBV12-3 or TRBV12-4 to TRBJ2-5, with TRBD2 matching over 11 bases. The length of the CDR3 is 16 residues. The J segment lost 5 bases and the V segment lost 3 bases, leaving 8 bases of the junction unmatched. CDR3 DNA: TGTGCCAGCAGTTTGGTTAGCGGGAGGGCGCTCGAGACCCAGTACTCC. Translating gives CASSLVSGRALETQYS.

Notes on this clonotype: Because it lacks the conserved phenylalanine or tryptophan at the end, this CDR3 is likely a read error. V is TRBV20-1 and J is TRBJ2-7; no reliable D call. V lost 8 bases to trimming and J lost 2 bases, with 16 bases between them. CDR3 length equals 13 residues. Germline CDR1 DFQATT, CDR2 SNEGSKA (reference sequence). The CDR3 DNA sequence: TGCAGTCCCCTATCCGGTCCACCCTACGAGCAGTACCTC. It encodes CSPLSGPPYEQYL.

The rearrangement uses TRBV11-1 and TRBJ1-4; no reliable D call. Per germline, CDR1 SGHAT and CDR2 FQDESV (reference sequence). This CDR3 spans 12 amino acids. V was shortened by 5 bases and J by 8 bases, with 9 bases between the two germline ends. CDR3 bases: TGTGCCAGCAGCCAGGCCGGGGAAAAACTGTTTTTT. Its protein is CASSQAGEKLFF. The complete variable domain, with remaining parts taken from reference TRBV11-1 and TRBJ1-4, reads EAEVAQSPRYKITEKSQAVAFWCDPISGHATLYWYRQILGQGPELLVQFQDESVVDDSQLPKDRFSAERLKGVDSTLKIQPAELGDSAMYLCASSQAGEKLFFGSGTQLSVL.

As concerns this clonotype: The germline gene is not matched at one end of the junction; a read error may be the cause. The chain is built from TRBV5-4 and TRBJ2-7, with 7 bases fitting TRBD2. The CDR3 totals 15 residues. The germline CDR1 and CDR2 sequences are SGHNT and YYREEE (reference sequence). In DNA, the CDR3 is TGTGCCAGCAGCTTGGCCGGGACTATGGCTCTTGAGCAGTGCTTC. As protein: CASSLAGTMALEQCF.

As regards this clonotype: A single base separates this from a much larger clone, so it may be a read error. The chain has TRBV6-1 and TRBJ2-1, with TRBD1 matching 9 bases. Looked up from germline, CDR1 is MNHNS and CDR2 is SASEGT. CDR3 length: 15 residues. The J segment lost 6 bases and the V segment lost 6 bases, leaving 9 bases of the junction unmatched. DNA of the CDR3: TGTGCCAGCAGGAGGGTCGGGACAGGGAGCAATGAGCAGTTCTTC. It specifies CASRRVGTGSNEQFF.

Concerning this clonotype itself: A read error may be the cause here, since a much bigger clone is one base away. V usage is TRBV5-6 and J usage is TRBJ1-5; D ambiguous. Germline-derived CDR1 and CDR2 are SGHDT and YYEEEE. This CDR3 has 16 residues. As DNA, the CDR3 is TGTACCAGCAGCTTGGGGTTGGGTCAAGGCAATCAGCCCCAGCATTTT. This translates into CTSSLGLGQGNQPQHF.

This clonotype has a count of ten or more. The V and J genes are TRBV20-1 and TRBJ1-1; 7 nucleotides line up with TRBD1. The CDR3 has 12 amino acids. Germline V gene sequence: CDR1 DFQATT, CDR2 SNEGSKA (reference sequence). The V segment lost 4 bases and the J segment 5 bases; nucleotides outside the gene matches: 4. As DNA, the CDR3 is TGCAGTGCTACCGACAGGGTGACTGAAGCTTTCTTT. It codes for CSATDRVTEAFF.

With regard to this clonotype: A read error may be the cause here, since a much bigger clone is one base away. This sequence joins TRBV12-3 or TRBV12-4 and TRBJ1-1; tentative D call: TRBD1 (6 bases). CDR3 length equals 13 residues. V was shortened by 8 bases and J by 7 bases, with 17 bases between the two germline ends. The CDR3 loop reads CASSFNRVIEAFF. The CDR3 DNA reads as TGTGCCAGCTCTTTTAACAGGGTTATTGAAGCTTTCTTT.

This clonotype was counted many times. The gene calls are TRBV29-1 and TRBJ1-2; D perhaps matches TRBD1 (5 bases). Trimming pared 6 bases from V and 4 bases from J, leaving 15 bases between. Germline assignment: CDR1 SQVTM and CDR2 ANQGSEA. The CDR3 loop spans 13 amino acids. This CDR3 is CSVRLGAGYGYTF. In DNA form, the CDR3 reads TGCAGCGTACGTCTCGGGGCCGGCTATGGCTACACCTTC. Supplemented by reference TRBV29-1 and TRBJ1-2, the full variable domain reads SAVISQKPSRDICQRGTSLTIQCQVDSQVTMMFWYRQQPGQSLTLIATANQGSEATYESGFVIDKFPISRPNLTFSTLTVSNMSPEDSSIYLCSVRLGAGYGYTFGSGTRLTVV.

The genes are TRBV12-3 or TRBV12-4 and TRBJ2-3; D perhaps matches TRBD1 (6 bases). Between the trimmed V and J ends, which lost 3 bases and 4 bases, there was a span of 17 bases. The CDR3 spans 16 residues. This CDR3 reads CASSLSRYRDPDTQYF. The CDR3 nucleotides are TGTGCCAGCAGTTTGAGTAGGTACAGGGACCCAGATACGCAGTATTTT.

For this clonotype: The conserved phenylalanine or tryptophan is not found at the CDR3 terminus, so this likely reflects a read error. This chain joins TRBV11-2 and TRBJ2-1; 8 nucleotides match TRBD1. The CDR3 is made up of 17 amino acids. The germline gives CDR1 SGHAT, CDR2 FQNNGV. The CDR3 protein is CASSLDWRRGRGDEQFV. CDR3 bases: TGTGCCAGTAGCTTAGATTGGCGCAGGGGGCGTGGGGATGAGCAGTTCGTC.

V and J are TRBV7-8 and TRBJ1-1, with a possible D match to TRBD1 (6 bases). The CDR3 spans 14 residues. Per the germline V gene, CDR1 is SGHVS and CDR2 is FQNEAQ. Trimming took 2 bases from V and 7 from J, leaving 14 bases between them. DNA for the CDR3: TGTGCCAGCAGCTTAATACAGGGCGAGGGTGAAGCTTTCTTT. It is translated as CASSLIQGEGEAFF. The full variable domain, with the rest looked up from reference TRBV7-8 and TRBJ1-1, is GAGVSQSPRYKVAKRGQDVALRCDPISGHVSLFWYQQALGQGPEFLTYFQNEAQLDKSGLPSDRFFAERPEGSVSTLKIQRTQQEDSAVYLCASSLIQGEGEAFFGQGTRLTVV.

This chain links TRBV11-2 with TRBJ1-1; tentative D call: TRBD1 (6 bases). The CDR3 is 14 residues long. Germline V gene sequence: CDR1 SGHAT, CDR2 FQNNGV. CDR3 protein: CGRRGEGLRTEAFF. For the CDR3, the DNA is TGTGGCAGGAGGGGGGAGGGGCTGCGTACTGAAGCTTTCTTT.

With respect to this clonotype: A read error may be the cause here, since a much bigger clone is one base away. The chain uses TRBV7-9 and TRBJ1-1; 8 nucleotides align to TRBD1. CDR3 length: 15 residues. In germline, CDR1 is SEHNR, CDR2 FQNEAQ (reference sequence). V was clipped by 7 bases and J by 4 bases; unmatched bases: 11. The CDR3 DNA is TGTGCCAGCACCCTCCGGGAGCAGGGGGCCACTGAAGCTTTCTTT. This gives the protein CASTLREQGATEAFF.

On this clonotype itself: A much larger clone lies a single base off, so this may be a read error. The chain has TRBV29-1 and TRBJ1-1; D is ambiguous. The germline V and J ends were trimmed by 5 bases and 0 bases, with 7 bases remaining between them. The CDR3 is made up of 12 amino acids. Per germline, CDR1 SQVTM and CDR2 ANQGSEA. In nucleotides, the CDR3 is TGCAGCGTTAAGGGTTTGAACACTGAAGCTTTCTTT. It encodes CSVKGLNTEAFF.

This clonotype was seen repeatedly, ten times or more. The V and J genes are TRBV20-1 and TRBJ1-2; D possibly corresponds to TRBD1 (5 bases). Between the trimmed V and J ends, which lost 3 bases and 7 bases, there was a span of 18 bases. The CDR3 sequence is 14 residues long. Germline V gives CDR1 DFQATT, CDR2 SNEGSKA (reference sequence). CDR3 in DNA: TGCAGTGCTAGGGATAACTCAGGGAGGGGTGGCTACACCTTC. It is translated as CSARDNSGRGGYTF.

This clonotype was seen a few times. This may be a read error, as it is one base from a much larger clone. V gene TRBV5-4 combines with J gene TRBJ2-1, with D tentatively TRBD1 or TRBD2 (6 bases each). CDR1 is SGHNT and CDR2 is YYREEE in the germline V gene (reference sequence). V lost 4 bases, J lost 4 bases, and 18 bases lay in between. The CDR3 is 16 amino acids. The chain's CDR3 is CASSMSAGQGYNEQFF. As DNA, the CDR3 is TGTGCCAGCAGCATGTCGGCGGGGCAGGGGTACAATGAGCAGTTCTTC. The full variable domain, its missing parts supplied by reference TRBV5-4 and TRBJ2-1, is ETGVTQSPTHLIKTRGQQVTLRCSSQSGHNTVSWYQQALGQGPQFIFQYYREEENGRGNFPPRFSGLQFPNYSSELNVNALELDDSALYLCASSMSAGQGYNEQFFGPGTRLTVL.

This clonotype was seen a few times. At one of its ends the junction is not consistent with the germline gene, which may arise from a read error. J is TRBJ1-4 and V is TRBV20-1; 7 bases are shared with TRBD1. CDR1 is DFQATT and CDR2 is SNEGSKA in the germline V gene (reference sequence). CDR3 length: 15 amino acids. The CDR3 loop reads CSARDTTGSGEKLVF. DNA of the CDR3: TGCAGTGCTAGAGACACGACAGGGTCGGGTGAAAAACTGGTTTTT.

Points on this clonotype: A much larger clone differs from this one at a single base, so this may be a read error. The chain joins TRBV12-3 or TRBV12-4 to TRBJ2-5, with TRBD1 matching over 7 bases. The ends lost 6 bases at V and 5 bases at J; junction bases unmatched: 9. The CDR3 totals 14 residues. In DNA form, the CDR3 reads TGTGCCAGCAGGGTGGGACAGAGCTTCGAGACCCAGTACTTC. Its translation is CASRVGQSFETQYF.

By sample fraction, this clonotype is medium-sized. The chain uses TRBV12-3 or TRBV12-4 and TRBJ2-2; no clear D. This CDR3 comprises 12 residues. V dropped 8 bases and J dropped 6 bases, with 10 bases sitting between them. This CDR3 is CASSPGAGELFF. The CDR3 nucleotides read TGTGCCAGCTCCCCGGGCGCCGGGGAGCTGTTTTTT.

In the case of this clonotype: The junction differs from germline at one of its ends, possibly a read error. The gene calls are TRBV6-2 or TRBV6-3 and TRBJ2-7, with D possibly matching TRBD1 (5 bases). This CDR3 is built from 12 residues. The germline V gene has CDR1 MNHEY and CDR2 SVGEGT. The CDR3 protein is CASRRGQGEQYF. The CDR3 nucleotides read TGTGCCAGCAGACGAGGACAAGGCGAGCAGTATTTC.

In the case of this clonotype: Being one base from a much bigger clone, this may be a read error. V is TRBV12-3 or TRBV12-4 and J is TRBJ1-3; no clear D. The CDR3 is 14 amino acids. The CDR3 coding sequence is TGTGCCAGCAGGGAAACTACTTCTGGAAACGCCATATATTTT. Its translation is CASRETTSGNAIYF.

At least ten counts were recorded for this clonotype. The chain has TRBV4-2 and TRBJ2-7; D might be TRBD1 (6 bases). The CDR3 consists of 16 residues. In germline, CDR1 is LGHNA, CDR2 YNFKEQ. The V gene lost 0 bases and the J gene lost 2 bases, with 14 bases spanning the gap. Written as DNA, the CDR3 is TGTGCCAGCAGCCAAGACCGGACAGATCTACCCTACGAGCAGTACTTC. Its translation is CASSQDRTDLPYEQYF.

Points on this clonotype: A much more abundant neighbour one base away suggests this may be a read error. This chain joins TRBV20-1 and TRBJ2-7; tentatively, D is TRBD1 or TRBD2 (6 bases each). The CDR3 covers 13 residues. The germline gives CDR1 DFQATT, CDR2 SNEGSKA (reference sequence). The V and J ends lost 7 bases and 7 bases respectively, with 20 bases between them. This CDR3 is CSVPRGHSLEQYF. The CDR3 DNA reads TGCAGTGTGCCCCGGGGGCATAGCTTAGAGCAGTACTTC.

V and J are TRBV7-8 and TRBJ1-1; 7 nucleotides align to TRBD1. The V segment lost 1 base and the J segment 5 bases; nucleotides outside the gene matches: 4. Germline values: CDR1 SGHVS, CDR2 FQNEAQ. The length of the CDR3 is 14 residues. This CDR3 reads CASSLGEQGTEAFF. The CDR3 DNA follows: TGTGCCAGCAGCTTAGGAGAACAGGGGACTGAAGCTTTCTTT.

Concerning this clonotype: In this CDR3 the conserved last residue, phenylalanine or tryptophan, is missing, so a read error is likely. The V call is TRBV4-2, the J call TRBJ2-5, with unresolved D. The CDR3 is made up of 13 amino acids. The germline gives CDR1 LGHNA, CDR2 YNFKEQ. V was trimmed by 1 base and J by 4 bases, leaving 7 bases between them. CDR3 DNA: TGTGCCAGCAGCCAAGGGAGAGGAGAGACCCAGTACCTC. Encoded protein: CASSQGRGETQYL.